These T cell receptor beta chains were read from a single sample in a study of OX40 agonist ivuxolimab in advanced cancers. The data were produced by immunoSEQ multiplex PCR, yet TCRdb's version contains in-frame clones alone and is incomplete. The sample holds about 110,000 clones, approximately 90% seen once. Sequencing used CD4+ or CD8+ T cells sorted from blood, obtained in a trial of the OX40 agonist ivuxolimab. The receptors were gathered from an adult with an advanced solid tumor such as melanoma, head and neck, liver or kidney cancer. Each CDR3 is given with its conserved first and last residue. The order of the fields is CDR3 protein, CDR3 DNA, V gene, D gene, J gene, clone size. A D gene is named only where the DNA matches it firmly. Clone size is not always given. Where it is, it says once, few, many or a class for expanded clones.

CASSSGTSGGSDTQYF,TGTGCCAGCTCATCCGGGACTAGCGGGGGGTCGGATACGCAGTATTTT,TRBV18,TRBD2,TRBJ2-3,NA
CAISEKNTGTEQFF,TGTGCCATCAGTGAGAAGAACACAGGGACTGAGCAGTTCTTC,TRBV10-3,NA,TRBJ2-1,NA
CSVAGTGASYEQYF,TGCAGCGTTGCGGGGACGGGGGCGTCCTACGAGCAGTACTTC,TRBV29-1,NA,TRBJ2-7,NA
CASSPNAEANYGYTF,TGTGCCAGCTCACCAAACGCCGAAGCTAACTATGGCTACACCTTC,TRBV18,NA,TRBJ1-2,once
CASSPRRGFNEKLFF,TGTGCCAGCAGCCCGAGAAGGGGGTTTAATGAAAAACTGTTTTTT,TRBV14,NA,TRBJ1-4,once
CASRGRTAYGYTF,TGTGCCAGCAGGGGGAGGACAGCTTATGGCTACACCTTC,TRBV6-5,NA,TRBJ1-2,NA
CATYPQKTHTPNYGYTF,TGTGCCACCTACCCGCAGAAGACACATACCCCTAACTATGGCTACACCTTC,TRBV15,NA,TRBJ1-2,NA
CAWSVGGGGDTQYF,TGTGCCTGGAGTGTAGGAGGGGGCGGAGATACGCAGTATTTT,TRBV30,NA,TRBJ2-3,few
CASSLERSRNEQFF,TGCGCCAGCAGCTTGGAGAGGTCCCGCAATGAGCAGTTCTTC,TRBV5-1,NA,TRBJ2-1,NA
CATSDWSANYGYTF,TGTGCCACCTCGGATTGGTCGGCAAACTATGGCTACACCTTC,TRBV19,NA,TRBJ1-2,NA
CASSKLKNTEAFF,TGTGCCAGCAGTAAACTGAAGAACACTGAAGCTTTCTTT,TRBV6-5,NA,TRBJ1-1,NA
CASSFRRGGHLETQYF,TGTGCCAGCAGCTTCAGGCGGGGGGGTCATCTAGAGACCCAGTACTTC,TRBV7-2,TRBD2,TRBJ2-5,NA
CASSSRPGLYNEQFF,TGTGCCAGCAGCTCCCGCCCGGGACTCTACAATGAGCAGTTCTTC,TRBV7-3,NA,TRBJ2-1,NA
CASSIRGPETQYF,TGTGCCAGTAGTATAAGAGGGCCAGAGACCCAGTACTTC,TRBV19,NA,TRBJ2-5,NA
CASRYGTSEAFF,TGTGCCAGCAGATACGGGACAAGTGAAGCTTTCTTT,TRBV6-5,NA,TRBJ1-1,few
CASSPSGQGNTIYF,TGTGCCAGCTCACCGTCCGGACAGGGAAACACCATATATTTT,TRBV18,NA,TRBJ1-3,NA
CASSNEDEQYF,TGTGCCAGCTCAAACGAGGACGAGCAGTACTTC,TRBV18,NA,TRBJ2-7,NA
CASSLEGGASYNEQFF,TGTGCCAGCAGCTTAGAGGGGGGGGCCTCCTACAATGAGCAGTTCTTC,TRBV6-4,NA,TRBJ2-1,NA
CASSDRDRNNIQYF,TGTGCCAGCAGTGACCGGGACAGAAATAACATTCAGTACTTC,TRBV2,TRBD1,TRBJ2-4,few
CSVLEQGGEKLFF,TGCAGCGTACTCGAACAGGGAGGAGAAAAACTGTTTTTT,TRBV29-1,NA,TRBJ1-4,NA
CASSPQPNYGYTF,TGTGCCAGCAGCCCGCAGCCTAACTATGGCTACACCTTC,TRBV7-2,NA,TRBJ1-2,NA
CASSVEGLAGPNTGELFF,TGTGCCAGCAGCGTAGAGGGGTTAGCGGGACCGAACACCGGGGAGCTGTTTTTT,TRBV9,TRBD2,TRBJ2-2,NA